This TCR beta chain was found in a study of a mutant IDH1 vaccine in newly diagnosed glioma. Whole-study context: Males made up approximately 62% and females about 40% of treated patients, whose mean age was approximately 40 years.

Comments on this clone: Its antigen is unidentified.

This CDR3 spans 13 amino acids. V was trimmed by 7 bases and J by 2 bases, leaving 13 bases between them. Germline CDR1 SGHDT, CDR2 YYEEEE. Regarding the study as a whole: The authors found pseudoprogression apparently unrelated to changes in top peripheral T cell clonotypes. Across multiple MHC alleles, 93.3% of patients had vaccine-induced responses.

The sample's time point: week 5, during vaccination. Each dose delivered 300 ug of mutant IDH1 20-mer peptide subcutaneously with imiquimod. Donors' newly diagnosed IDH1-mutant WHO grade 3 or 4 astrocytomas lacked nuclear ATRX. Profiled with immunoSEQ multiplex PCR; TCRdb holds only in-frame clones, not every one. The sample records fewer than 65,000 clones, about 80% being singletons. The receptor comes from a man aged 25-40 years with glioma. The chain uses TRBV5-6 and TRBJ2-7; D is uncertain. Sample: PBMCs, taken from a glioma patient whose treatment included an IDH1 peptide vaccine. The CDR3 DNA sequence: TGTGCCAGCTTCCTCTCAAATACCTACGAGCAGTACTTC. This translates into CASFLSNTYEQYF.